This is a list of T cell receptor beta chains from one sample in a study. TCRdb recomputed calls from the 5' RACE reads with MiXCR, one row per CDR3 protein. The sample lists roughly 54,000 distinct CDR3 sequences; 15% to 20% were seen once. Material: naive CD4+ T cells sorted from blood. These receptors originate from a female donor with breast cancer. CDR3s include the opening cysteine and the closing phenylalanine or tryptophan. Fields, in order: CDR3 DNA, CDR3 protein, J gene, V gene, CDR3 length, clone size, D gene. The D gene is left open where the match is weak. The size entry is marked missing in some rows and otherwise reads once, few, many or a size class.

TGTGCCACCAGCAGGGGGACTAGCGGGAGAGAGGGTGAGCAGTTCTTC	CATSRGTSGREGEQFF	TRBJ2-1	TRBV15	16	-	TRBD2
TGCGCCAGCAGCTTAACTGACACCGAGGGGAACGGGGAGCTGTTTTTT	CASSLTDTEGNGELFF	TRBJ2-2	TRBV5-1	16	many	-
TGTGCCAGCAGCCAAGCCGGCCGGAGCTCTACAGATACGCAGTATTTT	CASSQAGRSSTDTQYF	TRBJ2-3	TRBV4-2	16	few	-
TGCGCCAGCAGCGGGGGCGGGGAGACCCAGTACTTC	CASSGGGETQYF	TRBJ2-5	TRBV5-1	12	many	-
TGTGCCAGCAGAAATAGCGGGACCTACGAGCAGTACTTC	CASRNSGTYEQYF	TRBJ2-7	TRBV3-1	13	-	TRBD2
TGTGCCAGCAGCTCAGGGGTAAACACAGATACGCAGTATTTT	CASSSGVNTDTQYF	TRBJ2-3	TRBV7-3	14	few	-
TGTGCCAGCAGCCAGGACCGCTCTGGAAACACCATATATTTT	CASSQDRSGNTIYF	TRBJ1-3	TRBV7-2	14	many	-
TGCGCCAGCAGCTTGGCCGTGACAGGGGCCCCTAACTCCTCCAACACCGGGGAGCTGTTTTTT	CASSLAVTGAPNSSNTGELFF	TRBJ2-2	TRBV5-1	21	few	TRBD1
TGTGCCACCAGCAGAGGGGACATACAAGAGACCCAGTACTTC	CATSRGDIQETQYF	TRBJ2-5	TRBV15	14	many	-
TGCAGCGTTTCCAGGGGGCGCCATGAGCAGTTCTTC	CSVSRGRHEQFF	TRBJ2-1	TRBV29-1	12	many	TRBD1
TGTGCCAGCAGCTTAGACGACACTGAAGCTTTCTTT	CASSLDDTEAFF	TRBJ1-1	TRBV7-9	12	-	-
TGTGCCAGCAGCTTTGGAAGGGGGGGTAGGACTGAAGCTTTCTTT	CASSFGRGGRTEAFF	TRBJ1-1	TRBV7-8	15	-	-
TGCAGTGCCATTGGCGGGGGATTCATCTCTGGGGCCAACGTCCTGACTTTC	CSAIGGGFISGANVLTF	TRBJ2-6	TRBV20-1	17	-	TRBD2
TGTGCCAGCAGCGCCCGGGACGGAAATTCACCCCTCCACTTT	CASSARDGNSPLHF	TRBJ1-6	TRBV3-1	14	-	-
TGTGCCAGCGCCGAACAGCCGAGCTCCTACGAGCAGTACTTC	CASAEQPSSYEQYF	TRBJ2-7	TRBV7-2	14	many	-
TGTGCCAGCAGTTATGGGGGTTCCAACTACGAGCAGTACTTC	CASSYGGSNYEQYF	TRBJ2-7	TRBV6-5	14	-	-
TGCAGTGCCCCGGACAGGGGTGGGCCCCAGCATTTT	CSAPDRGGPQHF	TRBJ1-5	TRBV20-1	12	many	TRBD1
TGCGCCAGCAGCCAAACTCCTGCCTCCGGGACAGGAGATGAGCAGTACTTC	CASSQTPASGTGDEQYF	TRBJ2-7	TRBV4-1	17	-	TRBD1
TGTGCCAGCAGCGTTGGGGCCAACGTCCTGACTTTC	CASSVGANVLTF	TRBJ2-6	TRBV7-2	12	few	-
TGTGCCAGCAGCCAAGACCGACTAGCGGGAGTCAATGAGCAGTTCTTC	CASSQDRLAGVNEQFF	TRBJ2-1	TRBV4-2	16	many	TRBD2
TGCGCCAGCAAGGGACTAGCGGGTGATTCCTACAATGAGCAGTTCTTC	CASKGLAGDSYNEQFF	TRBJ2-1	TRBV5-1	16	few	TRBD2
TGCGCTCCGGGGGTTCGGGAGACCCAGTACTTC	CAPGVRETQYF	TRBJ2-5	TRBV20-1	11	many	-
TGTGCCAGCAGGCTAGCGGGAGTGTCGGATACGCAGTATTTT	CASRLAGVSDTQYF	TRBJ2-3	TRBV6-5	14	few	TRBD2
TGCGCCAGCAGCTCGGGACAGTCAGAGACCCAGTACTTC	CASSSGQSETQYF	TRBJ2-5	TRBV5-1	13	few	TRBD1
TGTGCCAGCAGCTTATCTGGGGTGGGCACTGAAGCTTGCTTT	CASSLSGVGTEACF	TRBJ1-1	TRBV7-2	14	-	-
TGTGCCAGCAGCCGGGACGCTACCCCCGACAATGAGCAGTTCTTC	CASSRDATPDNEQFF	TRBJ2-1	TRBV5-4	15	few	-
TGTGCCACCTCAAGTTCGTTGCGGGAGACCCAGTACTTC	CATSSSLRETQYF	TRBJ2-5	TRBV6-1	13	-	-